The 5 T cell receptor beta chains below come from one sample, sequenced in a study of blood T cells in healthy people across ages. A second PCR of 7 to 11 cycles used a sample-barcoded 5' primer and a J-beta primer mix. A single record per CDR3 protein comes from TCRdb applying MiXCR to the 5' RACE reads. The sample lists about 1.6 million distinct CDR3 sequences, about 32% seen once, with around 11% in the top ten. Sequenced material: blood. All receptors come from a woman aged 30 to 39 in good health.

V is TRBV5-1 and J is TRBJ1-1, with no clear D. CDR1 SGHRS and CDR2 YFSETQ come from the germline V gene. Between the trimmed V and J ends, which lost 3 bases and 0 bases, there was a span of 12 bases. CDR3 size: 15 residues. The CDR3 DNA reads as TGCGCCAGCAGCTCCGGACTGGGGATGAACACTGAAGCTTTCTTT. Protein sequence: CASSSGLGMNTEAFF.

CDR3 nucleotides: TGTGCCAGCAGCCAAGGCGGACAGGACATCTATGGCTACACCTTC. Amino acids: CASSQGGQDIYGYTF. This sequence joins TRBV3-1 and TRBJ1-2; 7 bases agree with TRBD1. Germline CDR1 and CDR2: LGHDT and YNNKEL (reference sequence). The CDR3 has 15 amino acids. V trimming: 1 base; J trimming: 4 bases; junction bases outside the gene matches: 6. The whole variable domain, filled in from reference TRBV3-1 and TRBJ1-2, reads DTAVSQTPKYLVTQMGNDKSIKCEQNLGHDTMYWYKQDSKKFLKIMFSYNNKELIINETVPNRFSPKSPDKAHLNLHINSLELGDSAVYFCASSQGGQDIYGYTFGSGTRLTVV.

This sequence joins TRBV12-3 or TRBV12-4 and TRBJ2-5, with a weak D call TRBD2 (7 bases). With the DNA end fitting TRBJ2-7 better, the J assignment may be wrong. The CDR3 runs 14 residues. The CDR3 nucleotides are TGTGCCAGCAACCATATGGGGGGGCTCTACGAGCAGTACTTC. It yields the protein CASNHMGGLYEQYF.

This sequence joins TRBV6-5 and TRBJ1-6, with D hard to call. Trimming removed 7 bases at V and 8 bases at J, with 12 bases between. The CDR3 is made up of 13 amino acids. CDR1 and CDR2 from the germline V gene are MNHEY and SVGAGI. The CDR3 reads CASKSAGDSPLHF. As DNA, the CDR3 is TGTGCCAGCAAGAGTGCTGGGGATTCACCCCTCCACTTT.

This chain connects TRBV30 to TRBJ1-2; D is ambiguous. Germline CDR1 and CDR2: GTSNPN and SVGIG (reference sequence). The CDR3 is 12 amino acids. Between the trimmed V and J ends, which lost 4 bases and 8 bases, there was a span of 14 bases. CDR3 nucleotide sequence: TGTGCCTGGATCTGGGAATCTGGGGGCTACACCTTC. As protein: CAWIWESGGYTF.